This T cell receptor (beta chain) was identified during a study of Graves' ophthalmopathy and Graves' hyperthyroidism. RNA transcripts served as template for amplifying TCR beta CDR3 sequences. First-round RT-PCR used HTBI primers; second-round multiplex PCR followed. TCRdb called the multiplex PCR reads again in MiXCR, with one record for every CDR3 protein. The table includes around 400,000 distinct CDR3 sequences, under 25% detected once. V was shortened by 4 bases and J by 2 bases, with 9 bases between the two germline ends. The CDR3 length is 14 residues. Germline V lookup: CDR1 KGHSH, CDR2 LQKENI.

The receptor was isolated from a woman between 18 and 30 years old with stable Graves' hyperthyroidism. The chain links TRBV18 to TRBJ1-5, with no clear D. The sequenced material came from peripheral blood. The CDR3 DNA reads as TGTGCCAGCTCACTCGGGGATGGCAATCAGCCCCAGCATTTT. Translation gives CASSLGDGNQPQHF.